This T cell receptor (beta chain) was recovered during a study of T cell changes during pregnancy in multiple sclerosis. TCRdb's copy holds only in-frame clones and misses some; the assay was immunoSEQ multiplex PCR. The data contain some 80,000 clones, just over 90% of them singletons. The V segment lost 3 bases and the J segment 1 base; nucleotides outside the gene matches: 8. The CDR3 contains 17 residues. This TCR came from a female donor with multiple sclerosis, enrolled in a pregnancy study. Sequencing was performed on peripheral blood, taken in the first trimester of pregnancy. The chain has TRBV23-1 and TRBJ2-1, with 8 bases aligning to TRBD2. TRBV23-1 is reported as an ORF; its role is uncertain. CDR3 region: CASSQDTSGKSYNEQFF. The DNA of the CDR3 is TGCGCCAGCAGTCAGGATACTAGCGGAAAGTCCTACAATGAGCAGTTCTTC.